This TCR beta chain emerged from a study of vaccination and CD4 T cells after COVID-19. Across the whole study: Six male and four female convalescents took part, two of them Hispanic.

To note about this clonotype: Its antigen remains unknown.

The CDR3 sequence is 14 residues long. Germline values: CDR1 GTSNPN, CDR2 SVGIG (reference sequence). With V trimmed by 3 bases and J by 6 bases, 6 bases remained unmatched. Treatment specified: roughly 11-day PBMC culture with coronavirus spike peptide pools or control peptides (ViraFEST assay). Sequenced with the Oncomine TCR Beta short-read assay was DNA taken from cultured CD4+ T cells. TCRdb re-analysed the PCR reads in MiXCR, keeping a single row per CDR3 protein. The sample holds 15,000 to 16,000 distinct CDR3 sequences, around 70% seen once. V usage is TRBV30 and J usage is TRBJ2-2; TRBD1 matches 8 bases. Sequencing input: CD4+ T cells from blood, cultured in vitro. The TCR comes from a human donor who had recovered from COVID-19. CDR3 loop: CAWRARGQAGELFF. CDR3 DNA sequence: TGTGCCTGGAGGGCCAGGGGGCAGGCCGGGGAGCTGTTTTTT.